This T cell receptor (beta chain) is from a study of cytomegalovirus exposure and HLA in healthy donors. The table lists this clone with a few counts. CDR1 and CDR2 from the germline V gene are MNHEY and SMNVEV (reference sequence). The CDR3 loop spans 14 amino acids. V lost 0 bases and J 4 bases, leaving 7 bases between the germline ends. The PCR ran on 60 Vbeta and 13 Jbeta primers. TCRdb's copy holds only in-frame clones and misses some; the assay was immunoSEQ multiplex PCR. The data contain around 170,000 clones, 77% of them singletons. Sequencing was performed on PBMCs. The chain uses TRBV27 and TRBJ1-3; D gene uncertain. The TCR was taken from a man between 18 and 29 years old in good health and CMV-seronegative. The CDR3 DNA reads as TGTGCCAGCAGTTTATCCCCTCGGGGAAACACCATATATTTT. Encoded protein: CASSLSPRGNTIYF.